The source of this T cell receptor (beta chain) is a study of blood T cells in healthy people across ages. The wider study: About one barcoded beta molecule per two T cells was captured by template switching.

Primers used in a second PCR of roughly 6 to 12 cycles were a sample-barcoded 5' primer and a J-beta primer mix. TCRdb re-called the 5' RACE reads through MiXCR, storing one row per CDR3 protein. The sample has about 680,000 distinct CDR3 sequences; roughly 49% are singletons. This CDR3 has 13 amino acids. In its sample, this clonotype was seen many times. One end of the junction fails to match germline, which may point to a read error. The sequence came from a woman in her sixties in good health. The rearrangement uses TRBV12-3 or TRBV12-4 and TRBJ2-1, with 8 bases identical to TRBD1. The specimen was blood. The chain's CDR3 is CASSQDRDNEQFF. The CDR3 DNA reads TGCGCCAGCAGCCAGGACAGGGACAATGAGCAGTTCTTC.